This TCR beta chain comes out of a study of long-term antiretroviral therapy in people with HIV. Samples were assayed with immunoSEQ v3.0 at survey level. Assay used: immunoSEQ multiplex PCR; TCRdb lists only in-frame clones, some missing. The sample has about 16,000 clones; almost 90% are singletons. Findings of the study overall: On ART adherence, viral resistance or therapy changes, no data were available. Patients on ART gained diversity, which nonetheless stayed below transplant donor controls. Blood in the study was drawn between the mid-2000s and the late 2010s, possibly under older ART regimens, which may be less effective than current ones. Clones showing expansion before ART dominated the repertoire at all time points.

From germline, CDR1 is MNHEY and CDR2 SVGAGI. Trimming removed 2 bases from V and 12 bases from J, with 8 bases in between. This CDR3 has 11 residues. Concerning this clone itself: Antigen specificity is unknown.

The sample in question was unsorted PBMCs, obtained 2.2 to 2.4 years before starting antiretroviral therapy. The receptor comes from a woman aged 30 to 39 with HIV. This chain uses TRBV6-5 with TRBJ2-1; D perhaps matches TRBD1 (5 bases). Here the CDR3 DNA reads TGTGCCAGCAGTTACAGGACACGGCAGTTCTTC. Translating it yields CASSYRTRQFF.